This T cell receptor (beta chain) was captured by sequencing in a study of technical replicates of blood from a handful of donors. Concerning this clone: Germline is not matched at one junction end, which may reflect a read error.

Germline loops: CDR1 MNHNS, CDR2 SASEGT. The CDR3 extends over 12 amino acids. The repertoire was sequenced with immunoSEQ multiplex PCR; TCRdb's copy has only in-frame clones and lacks some. Counted here are roughly 85,000 clones, roughly 94% occurring once; the ten biggest clones make up over 0.25%. Sequences were obtained from T cells isolated from PBMCs. The clonotype was recovered from a human donor in good health. V and J are TRBV6-1 and TRBJ1-4; D might be TRBD1 (5 bases). CDR3 coding DNA: TGTGCCAGCGGGACGGGAGAAGGGCGTCCAGTTTTT. This codes for CASGTGEGRPVF.